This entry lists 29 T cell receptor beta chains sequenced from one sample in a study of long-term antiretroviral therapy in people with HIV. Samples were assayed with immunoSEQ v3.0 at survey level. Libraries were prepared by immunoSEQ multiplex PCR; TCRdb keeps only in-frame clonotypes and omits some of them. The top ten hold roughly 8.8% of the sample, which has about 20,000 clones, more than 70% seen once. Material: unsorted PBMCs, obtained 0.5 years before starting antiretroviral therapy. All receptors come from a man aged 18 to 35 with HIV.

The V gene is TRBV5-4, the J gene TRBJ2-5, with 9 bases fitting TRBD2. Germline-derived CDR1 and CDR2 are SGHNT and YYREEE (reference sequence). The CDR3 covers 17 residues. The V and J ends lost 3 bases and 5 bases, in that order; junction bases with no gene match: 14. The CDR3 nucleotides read TGTGCCAGCAGCTCCGGTCCGCGGGAGGGCGTAGGGGAGACCCAGTACTTC. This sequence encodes CASSSGPREGVGETQYF.

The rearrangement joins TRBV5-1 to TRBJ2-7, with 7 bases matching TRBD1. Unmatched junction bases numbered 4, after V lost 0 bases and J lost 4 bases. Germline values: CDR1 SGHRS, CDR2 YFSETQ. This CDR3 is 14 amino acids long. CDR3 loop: CASSLAAGGYEQYF. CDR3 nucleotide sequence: TGCGCCAGCAGCTTGGCGGCAGGGGGTTACGAGCAGTACTTC.

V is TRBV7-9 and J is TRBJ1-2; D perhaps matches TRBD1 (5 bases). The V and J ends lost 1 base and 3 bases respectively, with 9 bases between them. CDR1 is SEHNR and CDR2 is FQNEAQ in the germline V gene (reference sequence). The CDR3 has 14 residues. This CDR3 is CASSLGRADYGYTF. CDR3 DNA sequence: TGTGCCAGCAGCTTAGGCAGGGCGGACTATGGCTACACCTTC.

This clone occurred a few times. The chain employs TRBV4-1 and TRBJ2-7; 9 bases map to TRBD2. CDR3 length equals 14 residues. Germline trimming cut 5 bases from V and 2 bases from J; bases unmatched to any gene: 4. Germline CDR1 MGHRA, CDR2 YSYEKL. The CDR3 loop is CASSLAGDPYEQYF. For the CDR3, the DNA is TGCGCCAGCAGCTTAGCGGGGGATCCCTACGAGCAGTACTTC.

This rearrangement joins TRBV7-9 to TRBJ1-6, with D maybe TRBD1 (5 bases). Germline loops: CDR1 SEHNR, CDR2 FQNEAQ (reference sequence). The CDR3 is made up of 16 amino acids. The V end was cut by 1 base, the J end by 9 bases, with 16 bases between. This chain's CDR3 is CASSLVGDGRGSPLHF. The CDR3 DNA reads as TGTGCCAGCAGCTTAGTGGGGGATGGTAGGGGTTCACCCCTCCACTTT.

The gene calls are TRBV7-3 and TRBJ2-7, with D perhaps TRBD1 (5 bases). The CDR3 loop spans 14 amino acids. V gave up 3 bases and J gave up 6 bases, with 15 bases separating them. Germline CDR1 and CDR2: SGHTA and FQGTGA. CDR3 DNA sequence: TGTGCCAGCAGCTTGATAGGGATGGGGCGCGAGCAGTACTTC. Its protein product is CASSLIGMGREQYF.

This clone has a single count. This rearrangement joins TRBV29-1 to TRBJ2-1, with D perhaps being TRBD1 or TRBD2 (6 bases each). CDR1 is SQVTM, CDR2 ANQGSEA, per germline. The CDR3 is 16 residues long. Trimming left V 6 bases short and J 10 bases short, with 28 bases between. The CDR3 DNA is TGCAGCGTGGGTACAGGGTTCGAGCGGAGGGTGAGCGAGCAGTTCTTC. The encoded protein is CSVGTGFERRVSEQFF.

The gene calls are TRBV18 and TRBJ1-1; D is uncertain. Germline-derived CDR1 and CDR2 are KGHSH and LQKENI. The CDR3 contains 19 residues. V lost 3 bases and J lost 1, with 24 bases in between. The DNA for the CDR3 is TGTGCCAGCTCACCTTTAGGGTTAGGCCTAGTAACCGGGAACACTGAAGCTTTCTTT. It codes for CASSPLGLGLVTGNTEAFF.

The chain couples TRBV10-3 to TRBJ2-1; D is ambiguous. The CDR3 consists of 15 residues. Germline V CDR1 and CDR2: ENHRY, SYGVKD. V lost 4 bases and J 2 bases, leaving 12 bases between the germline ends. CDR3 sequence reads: CAISGGSGTYNEQFF. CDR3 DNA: TGTGCCATCAGTGGGGGATCTGGCACCTACAATGAGCAGTTCTTC.

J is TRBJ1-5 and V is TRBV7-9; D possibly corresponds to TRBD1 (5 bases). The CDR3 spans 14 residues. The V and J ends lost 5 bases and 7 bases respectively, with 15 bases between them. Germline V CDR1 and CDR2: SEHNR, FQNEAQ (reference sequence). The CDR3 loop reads CASSQTGPGQPQHF. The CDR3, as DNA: TGTGCCAGCAGCCAAACAGGTCCGGGCCAGCCCCAGCATTTT.

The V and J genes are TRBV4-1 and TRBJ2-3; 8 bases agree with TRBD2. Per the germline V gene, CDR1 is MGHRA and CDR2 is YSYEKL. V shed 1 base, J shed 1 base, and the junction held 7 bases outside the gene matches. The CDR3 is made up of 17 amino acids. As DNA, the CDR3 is TGCGCCAGCAGCCAAGTTTATGCGGGGGGAGGCACAGATACGCAGTATTTT. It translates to CASSQVYAGGGTDTQYF.

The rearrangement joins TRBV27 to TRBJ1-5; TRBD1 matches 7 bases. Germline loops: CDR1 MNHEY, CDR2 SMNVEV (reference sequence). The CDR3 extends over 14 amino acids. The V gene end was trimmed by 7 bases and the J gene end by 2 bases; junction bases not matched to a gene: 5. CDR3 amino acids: CASKGTGGNQPQHF. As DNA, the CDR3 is TGTGCCAGCAAGGGTACAGGGGGCAATCAGCCCCAGCATTTT.

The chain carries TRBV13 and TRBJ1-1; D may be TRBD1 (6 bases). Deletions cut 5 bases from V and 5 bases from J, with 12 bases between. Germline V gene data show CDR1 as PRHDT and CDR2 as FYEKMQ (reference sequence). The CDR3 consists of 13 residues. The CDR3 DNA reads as TGTGCCAGCAGCGAATTAGGGGGGACTGAAGCTTTCTTT. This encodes CASSELGGTEAFF.

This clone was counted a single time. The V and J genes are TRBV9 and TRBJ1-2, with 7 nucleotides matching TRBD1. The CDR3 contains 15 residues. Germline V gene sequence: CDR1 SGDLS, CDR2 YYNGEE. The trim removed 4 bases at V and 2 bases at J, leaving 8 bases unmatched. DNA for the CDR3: TGTGCCAGCAGCCACCGGGACAGTGGAAACTATGGCTACACCTTC. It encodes CASSHRDSGNYGYTF. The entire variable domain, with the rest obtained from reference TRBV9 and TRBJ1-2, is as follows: DSGVTQTPKHLITATGQRVTLRCSPRSGDLSVYWYQQSLDQGLQFLIQYYNGEERAKGNILERFSAQQFPDLHSELNLSSLELGDSALYFCASSHRDSGNYGYTFGSGTRLTVV.

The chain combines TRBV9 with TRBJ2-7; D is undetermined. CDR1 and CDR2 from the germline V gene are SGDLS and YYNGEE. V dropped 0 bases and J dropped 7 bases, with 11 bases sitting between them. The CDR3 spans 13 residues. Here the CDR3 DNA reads TGTGCCAGCAGCGTAGCCCAGGTGGCGGAGCAGTACTTC. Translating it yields CASSVAQVAEQYF.

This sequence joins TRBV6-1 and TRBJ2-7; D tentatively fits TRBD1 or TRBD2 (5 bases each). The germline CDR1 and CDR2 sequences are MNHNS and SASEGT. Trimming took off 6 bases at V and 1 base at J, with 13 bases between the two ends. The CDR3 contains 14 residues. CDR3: CASRVGTESYEQYF. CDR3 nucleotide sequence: TGTGCCAGCAGAGTCGGGACGGAGTCCTACGAGCAGTACTTC.

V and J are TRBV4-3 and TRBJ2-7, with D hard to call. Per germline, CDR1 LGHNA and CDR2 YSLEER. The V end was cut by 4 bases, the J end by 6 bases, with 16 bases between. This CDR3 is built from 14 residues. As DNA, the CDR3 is TGCGCCAGCAGCCCTCGTAGGGCGACAACCGAGCAGTACTTC. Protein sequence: CASSPRRATTEQYF.

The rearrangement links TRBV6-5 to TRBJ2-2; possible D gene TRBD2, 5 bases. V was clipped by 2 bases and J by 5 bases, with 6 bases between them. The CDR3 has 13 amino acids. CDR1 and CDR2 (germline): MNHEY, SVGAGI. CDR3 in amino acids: CASSYGETGELFF. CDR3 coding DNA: TGTGCCAGCAGTTACGGGGAGACCGGGGAGCTGTTTTTT.

DNA of the CDR3: TGTGCTAGTGCCCCAGAGGGGCGGCAACACAATGAGCAGTTCTTC. Translation gives CASAPEGRQHNEQFF. The rearrangement links TRBV12-5 to TRBJ2-1; D may match TRBD1 or TRBD2 (5 bases each). This CDR3 contains 15 residues. V gave up 7 bases and J gave up 5 bases, with 18 bases separating them. Germline CDR1 is LGHNT and CDR2 is FRNRAP.

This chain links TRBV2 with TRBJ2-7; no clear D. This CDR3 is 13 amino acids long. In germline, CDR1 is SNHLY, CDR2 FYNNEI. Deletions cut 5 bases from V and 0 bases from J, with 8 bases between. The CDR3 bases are TGTGCCAGCAGTCTGGACGGCTCCTACGAGCAGTACTTC. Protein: CASSLDGSYEQYF.

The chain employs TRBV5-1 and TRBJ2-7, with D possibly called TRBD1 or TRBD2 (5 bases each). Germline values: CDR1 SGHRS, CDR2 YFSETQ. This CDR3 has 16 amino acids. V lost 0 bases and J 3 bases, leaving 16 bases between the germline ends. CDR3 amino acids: CASSLVAGSQGYEQYF. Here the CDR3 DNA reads TGCGCCAGCAGCTTGGTGGCAGGGAGCCAGGGCTACGAGCAGTACTTC.

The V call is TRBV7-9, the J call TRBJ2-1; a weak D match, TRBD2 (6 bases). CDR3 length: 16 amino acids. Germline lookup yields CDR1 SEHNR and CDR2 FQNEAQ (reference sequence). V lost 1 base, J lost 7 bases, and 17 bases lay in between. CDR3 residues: CASSLVRERYANEQFF. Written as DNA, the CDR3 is TGTGCCAGCAGCTTAGTCCGGGAGAGATACGCGAATGAGCAGTTCTTC.

The CDR3 DNA follows: TGTGCCAGCAGCTTGAATCAGGGTGGCAATCAGCCCCAGCATTTT. This encodes CASSLNQGGNQPQHF. This chain uses TRBV5-5 with TRBJ1-5; D possibly corresponds to TRBD1 (5 bases). The length of the CDR3 is 15 residues. Per germline, CDR1 SGHKS and CDR2 YYEKEE (reference sequence). V lost 1 base, J lost 2 bases, and 10 bases lay in between.

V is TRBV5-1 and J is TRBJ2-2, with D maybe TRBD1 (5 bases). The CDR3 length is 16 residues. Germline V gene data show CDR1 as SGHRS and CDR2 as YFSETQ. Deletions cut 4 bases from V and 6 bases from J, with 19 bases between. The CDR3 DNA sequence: TGCGCCAGCAGCCCTAGGGCTAAAGGGGTTTCCGGGGAGCTGTTTTTT. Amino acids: CASSPRAKGVSGELFF.

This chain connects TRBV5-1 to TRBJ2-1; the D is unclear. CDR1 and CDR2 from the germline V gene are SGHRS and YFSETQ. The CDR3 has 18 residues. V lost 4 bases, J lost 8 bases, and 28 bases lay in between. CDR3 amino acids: CASSPTGRLPPMHDEQFF. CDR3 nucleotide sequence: TGCGCCAGCAGCCCCACCGGCCGCCTCCCCCCCATGCATGATGAGCAGTTCTTC. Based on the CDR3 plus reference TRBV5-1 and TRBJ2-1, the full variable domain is KAGVTQTPRYLIKTRGQQVTLSCSPISGHRSVSWYQQTPGQGLQFLFEYFSETQRNKGNFPGRFSGRQFSNSRSEMNVSTLELGDSALYLCASSPTGRLPPMHDEQFFGPGTRLTVL.

The CDR3: CASSKGRTDEAFF. The CDR3 region has the DNA TGTGCCAGCAGCAAGGGGAGGACAGATGAAGCTTTCTTT. This chain joins TRBV21-1 and TRBJ1-1. TRBV21-1 is marked as a pseudogene. CDR3 length: 13 amino acids.

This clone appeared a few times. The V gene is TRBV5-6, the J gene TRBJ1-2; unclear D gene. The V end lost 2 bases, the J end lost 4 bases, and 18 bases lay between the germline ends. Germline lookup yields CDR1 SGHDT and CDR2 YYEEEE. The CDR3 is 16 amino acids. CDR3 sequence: CASSLTSGKEVYGYTF. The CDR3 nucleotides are TGTGCCAGCAGCTTAACGTCGGGTAAAGAGGTCTATGGCTACACCTTC.

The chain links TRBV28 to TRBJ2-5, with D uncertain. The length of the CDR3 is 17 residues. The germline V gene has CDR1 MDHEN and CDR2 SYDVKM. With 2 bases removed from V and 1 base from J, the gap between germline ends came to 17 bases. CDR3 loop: CASSLIEPIKGQETQYF. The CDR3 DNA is TGTGCCAGCAGTTTAATTGAACCCATAAAGGGCCAAGAGACCCAGTACTTC.

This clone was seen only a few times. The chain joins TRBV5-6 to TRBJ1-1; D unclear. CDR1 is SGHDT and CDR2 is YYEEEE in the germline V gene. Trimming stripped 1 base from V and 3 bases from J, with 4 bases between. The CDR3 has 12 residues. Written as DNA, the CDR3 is TGTGCCAGCAGCTTGTACTACACTGAAGCTTTCTTT. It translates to CASSLYYTEAFF.